A single TCR beta chain is shown here with its context. The data belong to a study of cytomegalovirus exposure and HLA in healthy donors. With 60 Vbeta and 13 Jbeta primers, the PCR was carried out. Sequenced by immunoSEQ multiplex PCR; TCRdb stores in-frame clones only, minus some. The table includes around 190,000 clones, roughly 84% detected once. Germline CDR1 reads SGHVS; CDR2 reads FQNEAQ. J gave up 3 bases and V 1 base, and 2 bases lay outside the gene matches. The CDR3 spans 15 residues. The chain is built from TRBV7-8 and TRBJ2-3; 9 bases align to TRBD2. Sequenced material: PBMCs. The TCR was taken from a girl aged 2 to 9 in good health and CMV-seropositive. CDR3 protein: CASSLELAGTDTQYF. The CDR3 DNA reads TGTGCCAGCAGCTTAGAGCTAGCGGGAACAGATACGCAGTATTTT.